These 31 T cell receptor beta chains originate from one sample sequenced in a study of T cell responses to AZD1222 COVID-19 vaccine. TCRdb's copy holds only in-frame clones and misses some; the assay was immunoSEQ multiplex PCR. The sample has some 150,000 clones, around 84% seen once. The sequences come from peripheral blood, collected 28 days after the second AZD1222 dose. These receptors were collected from an adult who received the AZD1222 COVID-19 vaccine.

The chain is built from TRBV11-2 and TRBJ1-1; D uncertain. Trimming removed 5 bases at V and 2 bases at J, with 9 bases between. This CDR3 has 13 residues. Germline CDR1 and CDR2: SGHAT and FQNNGV. Here the CDR3 DNA reads TGTGCCAGCAGCAGGACGGTTAACACTGAAGCTTTCTTT. This codes for CASSRTVNTEAFF.

This clone appeared a few times. This chain connects TRBV12-5 to TRBJ2-1; no definite D call. CDR1 is LGHNT and CDR2 is FRNRAP in the germline V gene. Trimming cost V 2 bases and J 6 bases, with 11 bases left between them. The CDR3 is 14 amino acids. The CDR3 loop is CASGLSPPANEQFF. CDR3 nucleotide sequence: TGTGCTAGTGGTTTGAGCCCTCCCGCCAATGAGCAGTTCTTC.

The genes are TRBV6-5 and TRBJ1-1; no clear D. This CDR3 has 12 residues. Trimming stripped 2 bases from V and 12 bases from J, with 13 bases between. Germline CDR1 MNHEY, CDR2 SVGAGI. CDR3 in amino acids: CASSYEWGVTFF. DNA for the CDR3: TGTGCCAGCAGTTACGAGTGGGGAGTAACTTTCTTT.

This chain connects TRBV5-1 to TRBJ2-1, with unresolved D. Trimming stripped 0 bases from V and 4 bases from J, with 8 bases between. The germline gives CDR1 SGHRS, CDR2 YFSETQ. This CDR3 is built from 14 residues. The CDR3 here is CASSLEQTYNEQFF. The CDR3, as DNA: TGCGCCAGCAGCTTGGAACAGACTTACAATGAGCAGTTCTTC.

This CDR3 reads CASSQAGQFFYNEQFF. CDR3 DNA sequence: TGTGCCAGCAGCCAAGCAGGACAGTTTTTCTACAATGAGCAGTTCTTC. This chain joins TRBV3-1 (or the pseudogene TRBV3-2) and TRBJ2-1, with D possibly being TRBD1 (6 bases). The V end was cut by 1 base, the J end by 3 bases, with 13 bases between. The CDR3 has 16 amino acids. Germline V gene sequence: CDR1 LGHDT, CDR2 YNNKEL (reference sequence).

The chain is built from TRBV9 and TRBJ2-7; 8 nucleotides line up with TRBD2. After removal of 0 bases from V and 4 bases from J, the junction contained 6 bases not matched to a gene. Germline values: CDR1 SGDLS, CDR2 YYNGEE. The CDR3 length is 15 residues. CDR3 in amino acids: CASSVGGLDLYEQYF. CDR3 nucleotides: TGTGCCAGCAGCGTAGGGGGACTAGACCTTTACGAGCAGTACTTC.

This chain connects TRBV2 to TRBJ1-5, with D unresolved. The CDR3 runs 14 residues. Per the germline V gene, CDR1 is SNHLY and CDR2 is FYNNEI. The ends were cut back, 5 bases at V and 3 bases at J, with 11 bases in the middle. For the CDR3, the DNA is TGTGCCAGCAGTCCACGACGGGCCAATCAGCCCCAGCATTTT. Translation: CASSPRRANQPQHF.

This clone was counted between two and nine times. In DNA form, the CDR3 reads TGTGCCAGCAGCCCAGAGGGGTGGACAGTCTCCTACGAGCAGTACTTC. Protein sequence: CASSPEGWTVSYEQYF. The gene calls are TRBV7-8 and TRBJ2-7; TRBD1 is a possible D gene (6 bases). V dropped 5 bases and J dropped 0 bases, with 17 bases sitting between them. The CDR3 consists of 16 residues. Germline loops: CDR1 SGHVS, CDR2 FQNEAQ. The whole variable domain, filled in from reference TRBV7-8 and TRBJ2-7, reads GAGVSQSPRYKVAKRGQDVALRCDPISGHVSLFWYQQALGQGPEFLTYFQNEAQLDKSGLPSDRFFAERPEGSVSTLKIQRTQQEDSAVYLCASSPEGWTVSYEQYFGPGTRLTVT.

The chain combines TRBV3-1 (or the pseudogene TRBV3-2) with TRBJ2-3; no reliable D call. Trimming removed 1 base at V and 5 bases at J, with 1 base between. The germline CDR1 and CDR2 sequences are LGHDT and YNNKEL (reference sequence). This CDR3 contains 11 residues. The CDR3 region is CASSQGDTQYF. The CDR3 DNA is TGTGCCAGCAGCCAAGGAGATACGCAGTATTTT.

This clone was seen once. The rearrangement joins TRBV10-2 to TRBJ1-1; possibly TRBD1 for D (6 bases). V dropped 1 base and J dropped 8 bases, with 14 bases sitting between them. Germline loops: CDR1 WSHSY, CDR2 SAAADI. The CDR3 has 14 amino acids. CDR3 protein: CASSEWGPGLEAFF. As DNA, the CDR3 is TGCGCCAGCAGTGAGTGGGGGCCCGGACTGGAAGCTTTCTTT.

This clone was observed once. The CDR3 nucleotides are TGTGCCAGCAGCCAAGTGACAGCGCCGAACACCGGGGAGCTGTTTTTT. This sequence encodes CASSQVTAPNTGELFF. J is TRBJ2-2 and V is TRBV3-1 (or the pseudogene TRBV3-2), with a possible D match to TRBD1 (5 bases). This CDR3 is 16 amino acids long. V lost 1 base to trimming and J lost 0 bases, with 9 bases between them. The germline CDR1 and CDR2 sequences are LGHDT and YNNKEL (reference sequence).

The chain uses TRBV5-6 and TRBJ1-2; tentatively, D is TRBD1 (5 bases). V gave up 0 bases and J gave up 12 bases, with 15 bases separating them. This CDR3 comprises 13 residues. Germline V gene data show CDR1 as SGHDT and CDR2 as YYEEEE. CDR3 sequence reads: CASSLDLVRADTF. The CDR3 coding sequence is TGTGCCAGCAGCTTGGATTTGGTCAGGGCTGACACCTTC.

The V call is TRBV15, the J call TRBJ2-6; 7 nucleotides match TRBD2. CDR3 length: 16 residues. With V trimmed by 6 bases and J by 4 bases, 9 bases remained unmatched. Germline V gives CDR1 LNHNV, CDR2 YYDKDF (reference sequence). Here the CDR3 DNA reads TGTGCCACCAGTTTAGGGAGGGTTTCGGGGGCCAACGTCCTGACTTTC. Amino acids: CATSLGRVSGANVLTF. The full variable domain, with the rest looked up from reference TRBV15 and TRBJ2-6, is DAMVIQNPRYQVTQFGKPVTLSCSQTLNHNVMYWYQQKSSQAPKLLFHYYDKDFNNEADTPDNFQSRRPNTSFCFLDIRSPGLGDTAMYLCATSLGRVSGANVLTFGAGSRLTVL.

This clone was detected only once. V and J are TRBV10-2 and TRBJ1-6; D gene ambiguous. The ends were cut back, 7 bases at V and 7 bases at J, with 11 bases in the middle. The CDR3 has 13 residues. Germline values: CDR1 WSHSY, CDR2 SAAADI. The DNA for the CDR3 is TGCGCCAGCATGCGGTTTTTCAATTCACCCCTCCACTTT. Its translation: CASMRFFNSPLHF.

The chain recombines TRBV5-1 with TRBJ2-5; D remains ambiguous. Trimming took off 4 bases at V and 5 bases at J, with 6 bases between the two ends. There are 11 residues in the CDR3. Germline CDR1 SGHRS, CDR2 YFSETQ. The CDR3 nucleotides read TGCGCCAGCAGCCCCCCCGAGACCCAGTACTTC. It is translated as CASSPPETQYF. Together with reference TRBV5-1 and TRBJ2-5, the CDR3 gives the full variable domain: KAGVTQTPRYLIKTRGQQVTLSCSPISGHRSVSWYQQTPGQGLQFLFEYFSETQRNKGNFPGRFSGRQFSNSRSEMNVSTLELGDSALYLCASSPPETQYFGPGTRLLVL.

This chain connects TRBV5-6 to TRBJ2-6; TRBD1 agrees at 8 bases. With 4 bases clipped from V and 3 bases from J, the junction kept 6 bases outside the gene matches. The CDR3 is 16 amino acids. Germline CDR1 SGHDT, CDR2 YYEEEE. CDR3 sequence (DNA): TGTGCCAGCAGCGTCGCAGGGGGCCTTGGGGCCAACGTCCTGACTTTC. This translates into CASSVAGGLGANVLTF.

This chain connects TRBV7-6 to TRBJ2-3; maybe TRBD2 (5 bases). Trimming cost V 1 base and J 3 bases, with 11 bases left between them. Germline loops: CDR1 SGHVS, CDR2 FNYEAQ. The CDR3 consists of 15 residues. The CDR3, as DNA: TGTGCCAGCAGCTTAGTCTTAGCGCCGACAGATACGCAGTATTTT. Its protein is CASSLVLAPTDTQYF.

This rearrangement joins TRBV19 to TRBJ2-6; D unresolved. CDR1 and CDR2 (germline): LNHDA, SQIVND (reference sequence). The length of the CDR3 is 15 residues. V lost 7 bases and J lost 0, with 10 bases in between. CDR3 region: CASNDGSSGANVLTF. CDR3 nucleotide sequence: TGTGCCAGTAACGACGGATCCTCTGGGGCCAACGTCCTGACTTTC.

V is TRBV5-1 and J is TRBJ2-1; possible D gene TRBD2, 6 bases. This CDR3 region has 14 residues. V was shortened by 3 bases and J by 9 bases, with 16 bases between the two germline ends. Germline CDR1 and CDR2: SGHRS and YFSETQ. The CDR3 nucleotides read TGCGCCAGCAGCTCGGGACTTGTGGCGGGTGAGCAGTTCTTC. It specifies CASSSGLVAGEQFF.

The count of this clone is one. The genes are TRBV24-1 and TRBJ2-3, with a tentative D call TRBD2 (6 bases). The CDR3 contains 14 residues. V shed 3 bases and J shed 2 bases, with 8 bases lying between them. Germline loops: CDR1 KGHDR, CDR2 SFDVKD. In nucleotides, the CDR3 is TGTGCCACCAGTGATGGAGGGCTCACAGATACGCAGTATTTT. Translation gives CATSDGGLTDTQYF.

The chain combines TRBV2 with TRBJ1-1; D is undetermined. The CDR3 loop spans 11 amino acids. The germline gives CDR1 SNHLY, CDR2 FYNNEI. V lost 7 bases and J 1 base, leaving 4 bases between the germline ends. CDR3 loop: CASISNTEAFF. The CDR3 DNA is TGTGCCAGCATTTCGAACACTGAAGCTTTCTTT.

This sequence joins TRBV18 and TRBJ1-1; no clear D gene. Germline-derived CDR1 and CDR2 are KGHSH and LQKENI. The CDR3 is 13 amino acids. Trimming left V 8 bases short and J 1 base short, with 11 bases between. CDR3 DNA sequence: TGTGCCAGCGCGAAATCCGGGAACACTGAAGCTTTCTTT. This translates into CASAKSGNTEAFF.

The chain carries TRBV3-1 (or the pseudogene TRBV3-2) and TRBJ1-2, with D hard to call. CDR3 length equals 16 residues. Trimming cost V 4 bases and J 3 bases, with 18 bases left between them. Per germline, CDR1 LGHDT and CDR2 YNNKEL (reference sequence). The CDR3 protein is CASSPLPGSRDYGYTF. In DNA form, the CDR3 reads TGTGCCAGCAGCCCCCTTCCCGGGTCTCGGGACTATGGCTACACCTTC.

V usage is TRBV5-1 and J usage is TRBJ1-4; the D gene is possibly TRBD1 (5 bases). The V end lost 7 bases, the J end lost 4 bases, and 17 bases lay between the germline ends. The germline V gene encodes CDR1 SGHRS and CDR2 YFSETQ. This CDR3 is 15 amino acids long. In nucleotides, the CDR3 is TGCGCCAGCGGAAGTGGGGCTTTGGGTAATGAAAAACTGTTTTTT. This sequence encodes CASGSGALGNEKLFF.

The rearrangement uses TRBV19 and TRBJ1-1; D uncertain. CDR1 LNHDA and CDR2 SQIVND come from the germline V gene (reference sequence). V gave up 3 bases and J gave up 1 base, with 3 bases separating them. This CDR3 spans 12 amino acids. The CDR3 DNA sequence: TGTGCCAGTAGTATTTGGAACACTGAAGCTTTCTTT. Translating gives CASSIWNTEAFF.

On this clone itself: Since a much larger clone is just one base distant, this may be a read error. This chain connects TRBV7-9 to TRBJ2-7; no clear D. CDR1 is SEHNR, CDR2 FQNEAQ, per germline (reference sequence). V lost 4 bases to trimming and J lost 0 bases, with 4 bases between them. There are 12 residues in the CDR3. CDR3 DNA sequence: TGTGCCAGCAGCTCCAGCTCCTACGAGCAGTACTTC. Encoded protein: CASSSSSYEQYF.

This clone was counted once. This chain connects TRBV5-1 to TRBJ2-5; TRBD2 matches at 10 bases. The junction had 20 bases not matched to a gene; V was cut back by 2 bases and J by 4 bases. The CDR3 is made up of 20 amino acids. Germline CDR1 is SGHRS and CDR2 is YFSETQ. The CDR3 region is CASSFPQGSLAGAYIETQYF. Written as DNA, the CDR3 is TGCGCCAGCAGCTTTCCCCAGGGCAGCCTAGCGGGGGCTTATATAGAGACCCAGTACTTC.

The count of this clone is one. The chain joins TRBV16 to TRBJ1-2, with D uncertain. This CDR3 region has 13 residues. Germline CDR1 KGHSY, CDR2 FQNENV. The germline V and J ends were trimmed by 1 base and 5 bases, with 8 bases remaining between them. CDR3 sequence (DNA): TGTGCCAGCAGCCAATGGGGAGAATATGGCTACACCTTC. Protein product: CASSQWGEYGYTF.

The chain links TRBV6-1 to TRBJ1-1; 10 bases align to TRBD1. The CDR3 has 15 amino acids. V was pared by 3 bases and J by 1 base, with 2 bases of the junction left unmatched. The germline gives CDR1 MNHNS, CDR2 SASEGT. CDR3: CASSDGTGANTEAFF. The CDR3 bases are TGTGCCAGCAGTGACGGGACAGGGGCGAACACTGAAGCTTTCTTT.

This chain joins TRBV5-5 and TRBJ1-1, with D uncertain. V gave up 4 bases and J gave up 0 bases, with 10 bases separating them. This CDR3 contains 14 residues. CDR1 and CDR2 (germline): SGHKS, YYEKEE (reference sequence). CDR3 coding DNA: TGTGCCAGCAGCCCACCACCATTGAACACTGAAGCTTTCTTT. Its protein product is CASSPPPLNTEAFF.

The chain employs TRBV6-1 and TRBJ1-2; D is perhaps TRBD1 (6 bases). The CDR3 runs 14 residues. Germline lookup yields CDR1 MNHNS and CDR2 SASEGT. V was clipped by 2 bases and J by 3 bases, with 10 bases between them. The CDR3 is CASSELGADYGYTF. The CDR3 nucleotides read TGTGCCAGCAGTGAACTGGGGGCGGACTATGGCTACACCTTC.